Presented here are 11 T cell receptor beta chains from one specimen sequenced in a study of shared clonotypes between healthy human individuals. The method was immunoSEQ multiplex PCR; TCRdb's version includes in-frame clones alone and lacks a portion of them. The table lists some 2,400,000 clones, approximately 94% of them singletons, with approximately 0.13% in the top ten. Sequencing was carried out using naive CD4+ T cells sorted from blood. The subset is: CD45RA+ positively selected. The receptors come from a man aged 18 to 29 in good health.

The rearrangement joins TRBV28 to TRBJ2-1; 7 nucleotides agree with TRBD2. Unmatched junction bases numbered 2, after V lost 3 bases and J lost 6 bases. This CDR3 is built from 13 residues. Germline loops: CDR1 MDHEN, CDR2 SYDVKM. CDR3 sequence reads: CASSFSGGNEQFF. CDR3 DNA: TGTGCCAGCAGTTTTTCGGGGGGCAATGAGCAGTTCTTC. The whole variable domain, filled in from reference TRBV28 and TRBJ2-1, reads DVKVTQSSRYLVKRTGEKVFLECVQDMDHENMFWYRQDPGLGLRLIYFSYDVKMKEKGDIPEGYSVSREKKERFSLILESASTNQTSMYLCASSFSGGNEQFFGPGTRLTVL.

The V gene is TRBV4-1, the J gene TRBJ2-7; D may be TRBD1 (6 bases). The length of the CDR3 is 14 residues. Trimming shortened V by 5 bases and J by 7 bases, and 18 bases separated the two germline ends. Germline assignment: CDR1 MGHRA and CDR2 YSYEKL. The CDR3 loop is CASSSGAERQEQYF. The CDR3 DNA is TGCGCCAGCAGCTCAGGGGCAGAACGGCAAGAGCAGTACTTC.

This chain connects TRBV7-6 to TRBJ1-1; possibly TRBD1 for D (6 bases). Germline loops: CDR1 SGHVS, CDR2 FNYEAQ. V gave up 1 base and J gave up 0 bases, with 12 bases separating them. The CDR3 covers 16 residues. CDR3 amino acids: CASSLETGIMNTEAFF. The CDR3 region has the DNA TGTGCCAGCAGCTTAGAGACAGGCATCATGAACACTGAAGCTTTCTTT.

The chain uses TRBV7-9 and TRBJ1-1; weak D call: TRBD1 (6 bases). The V end lost 10 bases, the J end lost 0 bases, and 15 bases lay between the germline ends. The CDR3 is made up of 14 amino acids. Germline V CDR1 and CDR2: SEHNR, FQNEAQ (reference sequence). CDR3 in amino acids: CATLGGTLNTEAFF. The DNA of the CDR3 is TGTGCCACGCTAGGGGGGACCCTGAACACTGAAGCTTTCTTT.

The chain employs TRBV4-2 and TRBJ2-7; 11 bases are a match to TRBD2. The CDR3 runs to 16 residues. J gave up 6 bases and V 4 bases, and 11 bases lay outside the gene matches. Germline V lookup: CDR1 LGHNA, CDR2 YNFKEQ. DNA for the CDR3: TGTGCCAGCAGCCCAGGGACTAGCGGCCCTTTGGGCGAGCAGTACTTC. Translation: CASSPGTSGPLGEQYF.

This chain links TRBV18 with TRBJ2-2; 9 bases are shared with TRBD1. The junction had 11 bases not matched to a gene; V was cut back by 6 bases and J by 6 bases. The CDR3 is 16 amino acids. Per the germline V gene, CDR1 is KGHSH and CDR2 is LQKENI. In nucleotides, the CDR3 is TGTGCCAGCTCCCCTAACGGACAGGGGATCGCCGGGGAGCTGTTTTTT. Translation: CASSPNGQGIAGELFF.

Comments on this clone: The germline gene is not matched at one end of the junction; a read error may be the cause. This chain joins TRBV19 and TRBJ2-4; weak D call: TRBD1 (5 bases). This CDR3 region has 13 residues. Per the germline V gene, CDR1 is LNHDA and CDR2 is SQIVND (reference sequence). The DNA of the CDR3 is TGTGCCAGTAGTATAGGGGCTCAGGGTACTTGGGACTTC. Its translation: CASSIGAQGTWDF.

V and J are TRBV2 and TRBJ1-5; D is possibly TRBD1 (6 bases). The germline CDR1 and CDR2 sequences are SNHLY and FYNNEI. The CDR3 sequence is 16 residues long. Deletions cut 8 bases from V and 1 base from J, with 18 bases between. The CDR3 DNA reads TGTGCCAGCCGTTCTACCGGGACACCCAGCAATCAGCCCCAGCATTTT. It translates to CASRSTGTPSNQPQHF.

This clone was seen a single time. The same CDR3 also results from other DNA sequences found in this sample. This chain uses TRBV7-9 with TRBJ1-3, with D unclear. CDR1 and CDR2 (germline): SEHNR, FQNEAQ (reference sequence). This CDR3 region has 16 residues. V shed 1 base and J shed 0 bases, with 10 bases lying between them. Written as DNA, the CDR3 is TGTGCCAGCAGCTTAGACAGCCCAAACTCTGGAAACACCATATATTTT. It codes for CASSLDSPNSGNTIYF.

The chain employs TRBV18 and TRBJ2-5; 7 bases fit TRBD1. J lost 4 bases, V lost 5 bases, and 7 bases had no gene match. The CDR3 is 14 residues long. Germline loops: CDR1 KGHSH, CDR2 LQKENI. DNA of the CDR3: TGTGCCAGCTCAACTCAGGGGGTAGGAGAGACCCAGTACTTC. Encoded protein: CASSTQGVGETQYF.

The chain uses TRBV10-3 and TRBJ2-5; D might be TRBD1 (6 bases). Germline CDR1 and CDR2: ENHRY and SYGVKD. Trimming left V 6 bases short and J 4 bases short, with 15 bases between. The CDR3 consists of 14 residues. The CDR3 protein is CAISPSPGAETQYF. The CDR3 DNA reads TGTGCCATCAGCCCTAGCCCAGGGGCAGAGACCCAGTACTTC.